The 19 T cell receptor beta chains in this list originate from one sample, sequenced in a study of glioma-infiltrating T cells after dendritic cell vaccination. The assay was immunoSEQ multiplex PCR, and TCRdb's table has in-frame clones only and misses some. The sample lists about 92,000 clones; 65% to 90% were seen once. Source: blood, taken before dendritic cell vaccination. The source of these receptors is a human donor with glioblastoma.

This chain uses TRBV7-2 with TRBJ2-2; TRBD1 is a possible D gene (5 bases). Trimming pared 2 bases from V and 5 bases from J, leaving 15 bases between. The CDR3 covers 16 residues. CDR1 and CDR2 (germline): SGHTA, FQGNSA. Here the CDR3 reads CASSLNPGRLTGELFF. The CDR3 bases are TGTGCCAGCAGCTTAAATCCAGGGCGTCTAACCGGGGAGCTGTTTTTT.

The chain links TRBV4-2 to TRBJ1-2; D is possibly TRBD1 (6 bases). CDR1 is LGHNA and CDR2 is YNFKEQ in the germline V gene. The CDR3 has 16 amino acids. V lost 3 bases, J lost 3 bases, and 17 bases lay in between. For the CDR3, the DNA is TGTGCCAGCAGCCAGCCGGAGGGGGGGTTCGACTATGGCTACACCTTC. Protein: CASSQPEGGFDYGYTF.

The CDR3 region has the DNA TGTGCCAGCAGTGACCCGCTTGATCCGCGCCTCTACGAGCAGTACTTC. This encodes CASSDPLDPRLYEQYF. This chain uses TRBV6-4 with TRBJ2-7; D unresolved. The CDR3 is made up of 16 amino acids. V lost 2 bases and J lost 3, with 17 bases in between. Germline CDR1 MRHNA, CDR2 SNTAGT.

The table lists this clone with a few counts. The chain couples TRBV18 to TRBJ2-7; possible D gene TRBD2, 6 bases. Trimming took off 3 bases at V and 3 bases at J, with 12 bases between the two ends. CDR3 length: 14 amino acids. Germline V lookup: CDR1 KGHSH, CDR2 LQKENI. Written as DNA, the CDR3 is TGTGCCAGCTCACCGGGGGGTCTATTCTACGAGCAGTACTTC. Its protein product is CASSPGGLFYEQYF.

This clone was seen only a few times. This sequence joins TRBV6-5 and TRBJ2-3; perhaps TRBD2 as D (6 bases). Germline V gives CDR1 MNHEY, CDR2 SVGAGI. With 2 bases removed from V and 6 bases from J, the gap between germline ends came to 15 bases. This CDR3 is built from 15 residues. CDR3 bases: TGTGCCAGCAGTTACCGGGGACTCCCGCAGGATACGCAGTATTTT. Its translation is CASSYRGLPQDTQYF.

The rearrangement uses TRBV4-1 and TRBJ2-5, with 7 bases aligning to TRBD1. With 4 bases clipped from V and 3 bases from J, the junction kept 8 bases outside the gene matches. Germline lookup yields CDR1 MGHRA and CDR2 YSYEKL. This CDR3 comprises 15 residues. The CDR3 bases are TGCGCCAGCAGCCTCGCCTCCGACAGGGAAGAGACCCAGTACTTC. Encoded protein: CASSLASDREETQYF.

This chain's CDR3 is CASSLVVYQLATKETQYF. Written as DNA, the CDR3 is TGCGCCAGCAGCTTGGTGGTCTACCAACTAGCTACAAAAGAGACCCAGTACTTC. This chain uses TRBV5-1 with TRBJ2-5; TRBD2 is a possible D gene (6 bases). Germline CDR1 reads SGHRS; CDR2 reads YFSETQ. Trimming removed 0 bases from V and 3 bases from J, with 21 bases in between. The CDR3 runs 18 residues.

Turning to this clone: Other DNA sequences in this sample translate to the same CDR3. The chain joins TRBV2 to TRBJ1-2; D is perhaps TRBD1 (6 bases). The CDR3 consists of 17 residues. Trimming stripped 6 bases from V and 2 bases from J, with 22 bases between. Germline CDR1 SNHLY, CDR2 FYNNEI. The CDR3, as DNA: TGTGCCAGCAGCGACCCGTCCCGCCAACAGGGCAACTATGGCTACACCTTC. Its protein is CASSDPSRQQGNYGYTF. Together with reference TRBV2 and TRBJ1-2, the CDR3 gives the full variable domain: EPEVTQTPSHQVTQMGQEVILRCVPISNHLYFYWYRQILGQKVEFLVSFYNNEISEKSEIFDDQFSVERPDGSNFTLKIRSTKLEDSAMYFCASSDPSRQQGNYGYTFGSGTRLTVV.

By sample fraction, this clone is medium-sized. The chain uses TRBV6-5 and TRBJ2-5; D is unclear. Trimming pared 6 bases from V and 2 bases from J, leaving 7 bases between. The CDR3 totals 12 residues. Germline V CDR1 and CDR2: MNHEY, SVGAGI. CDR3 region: CASRSEQETQYF. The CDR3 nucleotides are TGTGCCAGCAGGTCAGAACAAGAGACCCAGTACTTC.

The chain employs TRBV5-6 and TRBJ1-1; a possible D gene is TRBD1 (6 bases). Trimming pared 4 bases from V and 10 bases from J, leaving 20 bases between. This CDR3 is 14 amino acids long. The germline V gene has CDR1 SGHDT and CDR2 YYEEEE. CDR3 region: CASSILQGGSGAFF. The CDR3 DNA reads TGTGCCAGCAGCATATTACAGGGCGGGTCTGGAGCTTTCTTT.

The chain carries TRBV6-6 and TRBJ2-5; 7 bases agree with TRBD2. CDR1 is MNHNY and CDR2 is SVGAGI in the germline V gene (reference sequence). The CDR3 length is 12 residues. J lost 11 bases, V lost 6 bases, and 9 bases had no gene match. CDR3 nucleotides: TGTGCCAGCAGCCGTGATCGGGAGGAGCAGTACTTC. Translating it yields CASSRDREEQYF.

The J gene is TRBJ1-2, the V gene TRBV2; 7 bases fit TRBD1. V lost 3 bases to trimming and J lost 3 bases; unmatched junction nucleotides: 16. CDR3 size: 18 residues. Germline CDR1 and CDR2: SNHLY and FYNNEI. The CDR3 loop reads CASSEDRSGGGGYYGYTF. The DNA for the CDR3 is TGTGCCAGCAGTGAGGACCGTTCGGGAGGGGGCGGTTACTATGGCTACACCTTC.

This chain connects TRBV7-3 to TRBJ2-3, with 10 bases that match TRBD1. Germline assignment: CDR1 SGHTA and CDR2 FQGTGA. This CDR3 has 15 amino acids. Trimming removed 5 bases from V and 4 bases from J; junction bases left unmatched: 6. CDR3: CASSETGGASDTQYF. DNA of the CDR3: TGTGCCAGCAGCGAGACAGGGGGCGCATCAGATACGCAGTATTTT.

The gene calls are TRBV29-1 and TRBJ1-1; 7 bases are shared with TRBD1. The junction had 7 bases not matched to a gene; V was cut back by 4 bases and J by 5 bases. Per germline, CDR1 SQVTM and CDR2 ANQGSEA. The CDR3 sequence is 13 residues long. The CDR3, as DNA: TGCAGCGTTGTAGAGGGACAGAGGACTGAAGCTTTCTTT. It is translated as CSVVEGQRTEAFF.

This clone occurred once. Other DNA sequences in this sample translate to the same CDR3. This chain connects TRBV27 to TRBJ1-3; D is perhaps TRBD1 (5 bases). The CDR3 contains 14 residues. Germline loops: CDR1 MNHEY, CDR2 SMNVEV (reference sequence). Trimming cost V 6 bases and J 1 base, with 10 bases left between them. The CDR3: CASSSGFSGNTIYF. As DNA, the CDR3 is TGTGCCAGCAGCTCAGGGTTTTCTGGAAACACCATATATTTT.

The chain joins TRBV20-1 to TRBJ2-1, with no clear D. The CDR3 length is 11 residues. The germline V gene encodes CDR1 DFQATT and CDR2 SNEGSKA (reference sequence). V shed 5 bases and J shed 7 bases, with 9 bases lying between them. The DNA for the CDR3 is TGCAGTGCTTCCGTAGAAAATGAGCAGTTCTTC. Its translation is CSASVENEQFF.

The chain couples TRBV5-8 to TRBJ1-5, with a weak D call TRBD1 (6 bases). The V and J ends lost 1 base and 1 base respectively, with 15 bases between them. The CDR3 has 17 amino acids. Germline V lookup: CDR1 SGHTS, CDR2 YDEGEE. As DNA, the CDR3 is TGTGCCAGCAGCTTGTCTATTGGGGGCCCCAGCAATCAGCCCCAGCATTTT. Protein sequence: CASSLSIGGPSNQPQHF.

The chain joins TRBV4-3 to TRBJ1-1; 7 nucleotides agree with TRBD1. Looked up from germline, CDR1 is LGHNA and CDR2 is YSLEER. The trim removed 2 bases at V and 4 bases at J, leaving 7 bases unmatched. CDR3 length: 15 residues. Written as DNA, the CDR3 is TGCGCCAGCAGCCAAAACAGGGGCTCGAGCACTGAAGCTTTCTTT. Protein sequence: CASSQNRGSSTEAFF.

The CDR3 spells CASSVEGGSGDIQYF. In DNA, the CDR3 is TGTGCCAGCAGCGTAGAAGGCGGGAGCGGGGACATTCAGTACTTC. The gene calls are TRBV9 and TRBJ2-4, with 7 bases fitting TRBD2. The CDR3 runs to 15 residues. Germline V gives CDR1 SGDLS, CDR2 YYNGEE. V shed 0 bases and J 8 bases; nucleotides not matched to a gene: 8.